A selection of T cell receptor beta chains follows, all from one sample in a study of T cell repertoires in cytomegalovirus infection. TCRdb ran MiXCR on the reads and lists one entry per CDR3 protein. The sample comprises about 740,000 distinct CDR3 sequences, roughly a third of which are singletons, and more than 2.5% rests with the top ten. Sequenced material: PBMCs. These receptors all come from a human donor in good health (CMV status not recorded). Some clones in this sample may be carry-over from other donors' samples. The CDR3 runs from the conserved cysteine through the conserved F or W. The D gene is left open where the match is weak. Expanded clones get a size class; other rows say once, few or many, or leave the size out.

cdr3_aa	cdr3_nt	cdr3_length	v_call	clone_size	d_call	j_call
CASSFRLVNTGELFF	TGCGCCAGCAGCTTTAGACTAGTGAACACCGGGGAGCTGTTTTTT	15	TRBV5-1	few	-	TRBJ2-2
CASRGPGGQPQHF	TGTGCCAGCAGGGGACCGGGAGGGCAGCCCCAGCATTTT	13	TRBV6-1	few	-	TRBJ1-5
CASSLIPGGGNTIYF	TGTGCCAGCAGTTTAATCCCGGGGGGTGGAAACACCATATATTTT	15	TRBV28	few	-	TRBJ1-3
CASSSTGNRADTQYF	TGCGCCAGCAGCTCGACAGGGAATCGTGCAGATACGCAGTATTTT	15	TRBV5-1	-	TRBD1	TRBJ2-3
CASSTMASGSDIQYF	TGTGCCAGCAGTACCATGGCTAGCGGGAGCGACATTCAGTACTTC	15	TRBV12-3/TRBV12-4	few	TRBD2	TRBJ2-4
CASSTPKVSRGTEAFF	TGTGCCAGCAGTACCCCGAAGGTTTCGAGGGGGACTGAAGCTTTCTTT	16	TRBV6-8	-	-	TRBJ1-1
CASSFKNQPQHF	TGTGCCAGCAGTTTTAAAAATCAGCCCCAGCATTTT	12	TRBV28	-	-	TRBJ1-5
CASSPYQGTFYNEQFF	TGTGCCAGCTCACCTTATCAGGGAACTTTTTACAATGAGCAGTTCTTC	16	TRBV18	few	-	TRBJ2-1
CATTGGWLGTEAFF	TGTGCCACCACTGGGGGATGGCTTGGCACTGAAGCTTTCTTT	14	TRBV15	-	-	TRBJ1-1
CASKGPDKFEQFF	TGTGCCAGCAAGGGTCCGGACAAGTTTGAGCAGTTCTTC	13	TRBV28	few	-	TRBJ2-1
CASSLPGGRVDQYF	TGTGCCAGCAGTTTACCGGGGGGAAGGGTGGACCAGTACTTC	14	TRBV28	few	TRBD2	TRBJ2-5
CASSFAAPYTDTQYF	TGTGCCAGCAGCTTTGCCGCTCCTTACACAGATACGCAGTATTTT	15	TRBV13	few	-	TRBJ2-3
CASSSKRVPYNEQFF	TGTGCCAGCAGCTCCAAGCGGGTCCCCTACAATGAGCAGTTCTTC	15	TRBV7-9	few	-	TRBJ2-1
CASSLVTGSFSGNTIYF	TGTGCCAGCAGTTTAGTCACAGGCTCTTTCTCTGGAAACACCATATATTTT	17	TRBV12-3/TRBV12-4	few	-	TRBJ1-3
CASSEELFWGTYSNQPQHF	TGTGCCAGCAGTGAAGAGTTGTTCTGGGGAACTTATAGCAATCAGCCCCAGCATTTT	19	TRBV6-1	many	-	TRBJ1-5
CASRRGPTAGGPDTQYF	TGTGCCAGCAGACGGGGCCCCACAGCGGGGGGCCCGGATACGCAGTATTTT	17	TRBV7-2	many	TRBD2	TRBJ2-3